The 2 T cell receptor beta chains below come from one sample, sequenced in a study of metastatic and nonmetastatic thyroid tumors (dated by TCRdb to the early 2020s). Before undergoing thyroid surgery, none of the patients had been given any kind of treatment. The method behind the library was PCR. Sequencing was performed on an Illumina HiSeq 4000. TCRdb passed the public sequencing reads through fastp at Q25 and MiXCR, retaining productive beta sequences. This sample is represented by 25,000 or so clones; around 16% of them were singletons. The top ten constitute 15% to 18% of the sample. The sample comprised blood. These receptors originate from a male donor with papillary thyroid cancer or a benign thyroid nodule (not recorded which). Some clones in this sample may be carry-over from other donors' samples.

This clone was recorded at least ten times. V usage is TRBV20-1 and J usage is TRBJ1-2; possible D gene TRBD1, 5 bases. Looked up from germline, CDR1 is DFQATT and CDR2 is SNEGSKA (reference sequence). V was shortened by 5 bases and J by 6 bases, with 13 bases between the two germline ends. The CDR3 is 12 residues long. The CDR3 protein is CSAGTQLDGYTF. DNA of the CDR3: TGCAGTGCTGGGACGCAGTTGGATGGCTACACCTTC.

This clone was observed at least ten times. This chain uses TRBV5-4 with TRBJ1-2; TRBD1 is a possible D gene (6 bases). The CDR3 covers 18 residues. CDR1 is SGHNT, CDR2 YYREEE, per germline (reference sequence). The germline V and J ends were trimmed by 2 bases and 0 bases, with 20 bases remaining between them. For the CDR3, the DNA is TGTGCCAGCAGCTTCCAATTCGGCGGACAGCTTACTAACTATGGCTACACCTTC. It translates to CASSFQFGGQLTNYGYTF.